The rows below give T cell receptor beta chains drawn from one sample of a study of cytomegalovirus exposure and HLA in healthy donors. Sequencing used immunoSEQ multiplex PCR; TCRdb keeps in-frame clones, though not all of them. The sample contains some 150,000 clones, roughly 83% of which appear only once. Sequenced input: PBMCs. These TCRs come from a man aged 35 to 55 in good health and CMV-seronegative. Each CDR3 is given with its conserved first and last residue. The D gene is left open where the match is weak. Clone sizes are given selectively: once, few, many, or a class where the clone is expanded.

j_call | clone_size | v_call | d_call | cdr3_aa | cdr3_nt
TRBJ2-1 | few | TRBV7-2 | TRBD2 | CASSLDRGRLAGSYNEQFF | TGTGCCAGCAGCTTAGACCGGGGCCGACTAGCGGGATCCTACAATGAGCAGTTCTTC
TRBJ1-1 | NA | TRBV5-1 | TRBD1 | CASSLGDREAFF | TGCGCCAGCAGCTTGGGGGACAGGGAAGCTTTCTTT
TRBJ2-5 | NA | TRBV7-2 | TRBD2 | CASSLGVLAGVQETQYF | TGTGCCAGCAGCTTAGGAGTCCTAGCGGGGGTCCAAGAGACCCAGTACTTC
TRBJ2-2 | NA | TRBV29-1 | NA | CSARQAGAGELFF | TGCAGCGCAAGACAGGCCGGGGCCGGGGAGCTGTTTTTT
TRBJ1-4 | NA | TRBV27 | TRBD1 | CASSSDREEEKLFF | TGTGCCAGCAGTTCGGACAGGGAAGAGGAAAAACTGTTTTTT
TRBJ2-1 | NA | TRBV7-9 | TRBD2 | CATTSGRISYNEQFF | TGTGCCACTACTAGCGGGAGGATCTCCTACAATGAGCAGTTCTTC
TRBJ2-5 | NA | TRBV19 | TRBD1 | CASSIGTGGKTQYF | TGTGCCAGTAGTATTGGGACAGGAGGGAAGACCCAGTACTTC
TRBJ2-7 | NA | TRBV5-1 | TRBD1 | CASRKTGSYEQYF | TGCGCCAGCAGGAAGACAGGGTCCTACGAGCAGTACTTC
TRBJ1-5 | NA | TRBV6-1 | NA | CASSRQDSGNQPQHF | TGTGCCAGCAGTCGTCAGGATTCGGGCAATCAGCCCCAGCATTTT
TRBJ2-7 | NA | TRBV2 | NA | CASSGTPYEQYF | TGTGCCAGCAGTGGGACACCGTACGAGCAGTACTTC
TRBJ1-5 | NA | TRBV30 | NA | CAWSWGGNQPQHF | TGTGCCTGGAGCTGGGGAGGGAATCAGCCCCAGCATTTT
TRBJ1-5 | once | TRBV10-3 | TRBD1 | CAISDPDRGGNQPQHF | TGTGCCATCAGTGATCCGGACAGGGGGGGGAATCAGCCCCAGCATTTT
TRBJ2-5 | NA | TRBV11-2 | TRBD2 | CASSPGIASGEETQYF | TGTGCCAGCAGCCCAGGGATCGCTAGCGGGGAAGAGACCCAGTACTTC
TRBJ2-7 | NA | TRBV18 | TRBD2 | CASSQSTSGSYEQYF | TGTGCCAGCTCACAATCGACTAGCGGTTCCTACGAGCAGTACTTC
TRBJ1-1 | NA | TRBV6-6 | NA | CASTGTRGITEAFF | TGTGCCAGCACCGGAACACGGGGAATCACTGAAGCTTTCTTT
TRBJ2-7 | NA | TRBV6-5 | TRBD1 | CASSYSGQGNEQYF | TGTGCCAGCAGTTACTCGGGACAGGGCAACGAGCAGTACTTC
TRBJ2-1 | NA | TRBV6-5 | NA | CASRGQGVHNEQFF | TGTGCCAGCCGGGGGCAGGGGGTCCACAATGAGCAGTTCTTC
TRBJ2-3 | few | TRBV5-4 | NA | CASSFGSTDTQYF | TGTGCCAGCAGCTTCGGTAGCACAGATACGCAGTATTTT
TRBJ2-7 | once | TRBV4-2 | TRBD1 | CASSQEGQGYEQYF | TGTGCCAGCAGCCAAGAAGGACAGGGCTACGAGCAGTACTTC
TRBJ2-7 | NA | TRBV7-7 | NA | CAPQNRKGRSYEQYF | TGTGCTCCACAGAACAGGAAGGGCCGCTCCTACGAGCAGTACTTC
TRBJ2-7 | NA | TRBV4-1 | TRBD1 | CASSQEDGTGSYEQYF | TGCGCCAGCAGCCAAGAAGATGGGACAGGTTCCTACGAGCAGTACTTC
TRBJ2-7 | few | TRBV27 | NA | CASSAGASSYEQYF | TGTGCCAGCAGTGCGGGGGCCTCCTCCTACGAGCAGTACTTC
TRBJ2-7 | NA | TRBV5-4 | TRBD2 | CASSWDSGGAYEQYF | TGTGCCAGCAGCTGGGATAGCGGGGGAGCCTACGAGCAATACTTC
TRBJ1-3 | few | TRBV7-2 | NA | CASSYPLTIRNTIYF | TGTGCCAGCAGCTATCCCCTCACAATCAGGAACACCATATATTTT
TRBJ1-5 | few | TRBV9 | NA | CASSVDLNQPQHF | TGTGCCAGCAGCGTAGATCTCAATCAGCCCCAGCATTTT
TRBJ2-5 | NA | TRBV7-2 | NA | CASSLLLLPGETQYF | TGTGCCAGCAGCTTATTGCTCCTACCGGGAGAGACCCAGTACTTC
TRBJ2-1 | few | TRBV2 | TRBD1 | CASSRSGQGTDNEQFF | TGTGCCAGCAGCCGGTCGGGACAGGGGACCGACAATGAGCAGTTCTTC
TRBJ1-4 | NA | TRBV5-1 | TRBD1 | CASSNDRVPNEKLFF | TGCGCCAGCAGCAATGACAGGGTCCCTAATGAAAAACTGTTTTTT